These 8 T cell receptor beta chains were sequenced from one sample in a study of blood T cells in healthy people across ages. A second PCR, run for 7 to 11 cycles, used a sample-barcoded 5' primer plus a J-beta primer mix. Using its own MiXCR run on the 5' RACE reads, TCRdb lists one record per CDR3 protein. Of more than 800,000 distinct CDR3 sequences in the sample, 25% to 35% are singletons; the top ten hold roughly 17%. Material: blood. The origin of the receptors is a woman of 80 years or more in good health.

Concerning this clonotype itself: One junction end disagrees with the germline gene, perhaps due to a read error. This chain joins TRBV2 and TRBJ1-6, with TRBD1 as a possible D gene (6 bases). This CDR3 region has 17 residues. Germline CDR1 SNHLY, CDR2 FYNNEI. The CDR3 region is CASREGGKSSYNSPLHF. The CDR3 nucleotides read TGTGCCAGCAGGGAAGGGGGGAAGAGCTCCTATAATTCACCCCTCCACTTT.

With respect to this clonotype: A clone one base away is much larger, so this may be a read error. V and J are TRBV2 and TRBJ2-1; 7 bases are a match to TRBD1. The CDR3 sequence is 15 residues long. Germline V gene lookup returns CDR1 SNHLY and CDR2 FYNNEI. Losses at the gene ends were 5 bases for V and 13 bases for J; bases not matched to a gene: 17. CDR3 DNA: TGTGCCAGCAGTTTAGACAGGGTTGGTCAGGAGACCCAGTTCTTC. Protein sequence: CASSLDRVGQETQFF.

As to this clonotype: One base away lies a much larger clone, so this may be a sequencing read error. The V and J genes are TRBV6-1 and TRBJ2-7, with 11 bases aligning to TRBD2. The junction had 7 bases not matched to a gene; V was cut back by 7 bases and J by 2 bases. Germline lookup yields CDR1 MNHNS and CDR2 SASEGT. This CDR3 has 15 residues. Here the CDR3 DNA reads TGTGCCAGCATTCGGGGGACTAGCGGACCCTACGAGCAGTACTTC. This codes for CASIRGTSGPYEQYF.

Concerning this clonotype: A much larger clonotype is one base distant, so this may be a read error. V is TRBV7-8 and J is TRBJ2-5; D is unresolved. Trimming removed 1 base at V and 11 bases at J, with 14 bases between. The germline V gene encodes CDR1 SGHVS and CDR2 FQNEAQ. The CDR3 covers 13 residues. The CDR3 here is CASSLDSGLEQYF. The CDR3 bases are TGTGCCAGCAGCTTAGATAGTGGTTTGGAGCAGTACTTC.

This sequence joins TRBV2 and TRBJ1-6; 10 nucleotides line up with TRBD1. This CDR3 has 15 amino acids. V trimming: 8 bases; J trimming: 9 bases; junction bases outside the gene matches: 10. Germline CDR1 SNHLY, CDR2 FYNNEI. CDR3 amino acids: CASLPGQGLGSPLHF. CDR3 nucleotide sequence: TGTGCCAGCCTACCGGGACAGGGGTTGGGTTCACCCCTCCACTTT.

V usage is TRBV9 and J usage is TRBJ2-1; D may match TRBD1 or TRBD2 (7 bases each). The J call is uncertain, as TRBJ2-7 better fits the DNA end. CDR1 is SGDLS, CDR2 YYNGEE, per germline. This CDR3 has 15 amino acids. The CDR3 spells CASSVAGGAYNEQYF. CDR3 DNA sequence: TGTGCCAGCAGCGTAGCAGGGGGGGCCTACAATGAGCAGTACTTC.

This clonotype was seen at least ten times. This sequence joins TRBV3-1 and TRBJ2-5, with 7 bases aligning to TRBD1. The CDR3 consists of 17 residues. Germline CDR1 and CDR2: LGHDT and YNNKEL (reference sequence). V shed 0 bases, J shed 1 base, and the junction held 8 bases outside the gene matches. The CDR3 loop reads CASSQERPGGIQETQYF. Here the CDR3 DNA reads TGTGCCAGCAGCCAAGAAAGGCCAGGGGGTATCCAAGAGACCCAGTACTTC.

This clonotype has ten or more counts. The chain joins TRBV12-3 or TRBV12-4 to TRBJ2-3, with 9 bases matching TRBD2. This CDR3 has 17 residues. V lost 6 bases and J lost 1; bases outside the gene matches: 11. The CDR3 protein is CASRPLGGGAGTDTQYF. DNA of the CDR3: TGTGCCAGCAGGCCACTTGGCGGGGGGGCCGGCACAGATACGCAGTATTTT.